The sequence of this T cell receptor (beta chain) was determined in a study of cytomegalovirus exposure and HLA in healthy donors. The CDR3 sequence is 13 residues long. CDR1 and CDR2 from the germline V gene are MDHEN and SYDVKM. Trimming removed 4 bases at V and 4 bases at J, with 8 bases between. As to this clone: The antigen is not known.

Primers for the PCR totalled 60 Vbeta and 13 Jbeta. TCRdb keeps only in-frame clones here, not all; method: immunoSEQ multiplex PCR. The table lists around 100,000 clones. Study findings and constraints: Later analysis identified a missense DCLRE1C variant that was linked to TCR beta V- and J-gene trimming. The listing of 150 to 200 TCR beta chains classed them as cytomegalovirus-associated.

This chain connects TRBV28 to TRBJ1-5, with a possible D match to TRBD1 (5 bases). The sample was PBMCs. The clonotype was recovered from a woman aged 25-40 years in good health and CMV-seronegative. The CDR3 DNA is TGTGCCAGCAGTTGGCGGGGGAATCAGCCCCAGCATTTT. It yields the protein CASSWRGNQPQHF.